This record concerns one TCR beta chain sequence. Methods used by the authors: Researchers report that nucleated cell counts were estimated from reference gene primer amplification. Clones were read by immunoSEQ multiplex PCR, and TCRdb kept only the in-frame ones, dropping some. V, J and clone size reflect that table, while D and trimming were determined from the DNA. This table holds tens of thousands of clones, 84% found once. These data are taken from a study of blood T cell repertoires in COVID-19. About the research overall: Collection of acute and convalescent COVID-19 samples took place in the United States, Italy and Spain. The analysed material was cDNA or gDNA that came from T cells, B-cell-depleted T cells, or PBMCs.

The CDR3 is 17 amino acids. The specimen was peripheral blood. The sequence derives from a man between 65 and 79 years old with active COVID-19. V gene TRBV21-1 combines with J gene TRBJ2-3; the table's D call of TRBD2 was not tested on the DNA. TRBV21-1 is a pseudogene. The CDR3 coding sequence is TGTGCCAGCAGCAAATCAAAGCGGGAGGCGGGCACAGATACGCAGTATTTT. Protein product: CASSKSKREAGTDTQYF.